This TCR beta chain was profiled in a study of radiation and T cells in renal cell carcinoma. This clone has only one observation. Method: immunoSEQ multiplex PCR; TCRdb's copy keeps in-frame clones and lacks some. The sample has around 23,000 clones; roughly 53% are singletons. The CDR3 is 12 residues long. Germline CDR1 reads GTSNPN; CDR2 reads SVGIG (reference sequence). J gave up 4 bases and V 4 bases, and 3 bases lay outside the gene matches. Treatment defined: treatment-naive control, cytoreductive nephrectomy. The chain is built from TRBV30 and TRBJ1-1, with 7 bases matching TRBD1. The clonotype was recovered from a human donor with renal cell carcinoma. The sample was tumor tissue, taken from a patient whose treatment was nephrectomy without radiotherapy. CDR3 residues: CAWTQGSTEAFF. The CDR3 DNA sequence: TGTGCCTGGACACAGGGGAGCACTGAAGCTTTCTTT.